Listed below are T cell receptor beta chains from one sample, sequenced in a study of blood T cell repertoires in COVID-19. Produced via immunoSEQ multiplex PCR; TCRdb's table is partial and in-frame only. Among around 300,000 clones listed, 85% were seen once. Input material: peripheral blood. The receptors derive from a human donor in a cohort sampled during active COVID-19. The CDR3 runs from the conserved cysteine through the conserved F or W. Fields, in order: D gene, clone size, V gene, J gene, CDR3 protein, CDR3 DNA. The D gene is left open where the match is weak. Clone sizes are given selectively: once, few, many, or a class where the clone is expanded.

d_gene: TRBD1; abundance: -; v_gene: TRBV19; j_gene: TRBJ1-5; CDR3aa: CASRGTGGGDQPQHF; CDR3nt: TGTGCCAGTAGGGGGACAGGGGGCGGGGATCAGCCCCAGCATTTT
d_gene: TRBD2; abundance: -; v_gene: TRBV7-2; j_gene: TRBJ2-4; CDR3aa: CASSSHLAGLAKNIQYF; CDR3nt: TGTGCCAGCAGCTCCCACCTAGCGGGCCTAGCCAAAAACATTCAGTACTTC
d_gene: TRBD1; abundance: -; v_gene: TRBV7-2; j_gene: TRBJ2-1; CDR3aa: CASSLVGQTYNEQFF; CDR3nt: TGTGCCAGCAGCTTGGTGGGACAGACCTACAATGAGCAGTTCTTC
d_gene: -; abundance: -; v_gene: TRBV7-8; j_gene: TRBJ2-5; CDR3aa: CASSLVARGQETQYF; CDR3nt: TGTGCCAGCAGCTTAGTCGCCAGGGGCCAAGAGACCCAGTACTTC
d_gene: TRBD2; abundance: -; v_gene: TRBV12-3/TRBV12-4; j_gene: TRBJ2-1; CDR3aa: CASTLVGGRQFF; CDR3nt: TGTGCCAGCACCTTAGTTGGCGGGAGACAGTTCTTC
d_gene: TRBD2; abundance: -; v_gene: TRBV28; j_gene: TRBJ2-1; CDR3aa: CASSFTSGGYNEQFF; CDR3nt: TGTGCCAGCAGTTTCACTAGCGGTGGATACAATGAGCAGTTCTTC
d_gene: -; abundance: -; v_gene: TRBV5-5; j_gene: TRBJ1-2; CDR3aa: CASSPDISYGYTF; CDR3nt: TGTGCCAGCAGCCCAGACATATCCTATGGCTACACCTTC
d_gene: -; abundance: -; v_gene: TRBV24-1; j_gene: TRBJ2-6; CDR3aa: CATGGRTLGANVLTF; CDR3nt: TGTGCCACCGGTGGGCGGACTCTGGGGGCCAACGTCCTGACTTTC
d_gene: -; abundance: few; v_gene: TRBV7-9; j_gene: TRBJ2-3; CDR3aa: CASSIPPDTQYF; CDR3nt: TGTGCCAGCTCTATCCCCCCAGATACGCAGTATTTT
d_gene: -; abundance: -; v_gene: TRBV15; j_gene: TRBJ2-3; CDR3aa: CATTGTDQGLWIDTQYF; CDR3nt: TGTGCCACCACGGGAACGGACCAAGGTCTTTGGATTGATACGCAGTATTTT
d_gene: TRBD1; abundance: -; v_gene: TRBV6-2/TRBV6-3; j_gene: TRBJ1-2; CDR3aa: CASSPDRDYGYTF; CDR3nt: TGTGCCAGCAGTCCGGACAGGGACTATGGCTACACCTTC
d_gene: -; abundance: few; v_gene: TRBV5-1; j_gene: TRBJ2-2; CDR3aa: CASSFRGTGELFF; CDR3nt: TGCGCCAGCAGCTTCCGGGGCACCGGGGAGCTGTTTTTT
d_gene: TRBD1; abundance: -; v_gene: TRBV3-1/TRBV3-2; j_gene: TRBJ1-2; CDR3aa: CASSQAGTGRSGYTF; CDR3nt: TGTGCCAGCAGCCAAGCCGGGACAGGGAGGAGTGGCTACACCTTC
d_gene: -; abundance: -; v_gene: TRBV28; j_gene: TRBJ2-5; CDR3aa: CASSLFLGSQTQYF; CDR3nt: TGTGCCAGCAGTTTATTTCTGGGCTCACAGACCCAGTACTTC
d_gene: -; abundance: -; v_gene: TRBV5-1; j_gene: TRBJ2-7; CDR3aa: CASSMRGGGIPYYEQYF; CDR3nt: TGCGCCAGCTCCATGAGGGGGGGCGGTATCCCCTACTACGAGCAGTACTTC
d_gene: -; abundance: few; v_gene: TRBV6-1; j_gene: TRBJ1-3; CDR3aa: CASSDTLGNTIYF; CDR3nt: TGTGCCAGCAGTGATACATTGGGAAACACCATATATTTT
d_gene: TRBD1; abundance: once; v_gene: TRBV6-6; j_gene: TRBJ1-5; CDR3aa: CASSPRQGTLGSTQPQHF; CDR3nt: TGTGCCAGCAGTCCGCGACAGGGGACGTTGGGGTCCACTCAGCCCCAGCATTTT
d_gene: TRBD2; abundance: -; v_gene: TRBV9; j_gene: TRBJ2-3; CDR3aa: CASSVGTSPDTQYF; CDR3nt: TGTGCCAGCAGCGTAGGGACTAGCCCAGATACGCAGTATTTT
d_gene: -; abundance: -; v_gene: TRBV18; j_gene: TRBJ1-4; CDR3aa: CASSPQGEKLFF; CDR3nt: TGTGCCAGCTCACCACAGGGGGAAAAACTGTTTTTT
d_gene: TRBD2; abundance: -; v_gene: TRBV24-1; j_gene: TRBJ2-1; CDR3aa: CATSGHTGTSGFTEQFF; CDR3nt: TGTGCCACCAGTGGCCACACCGGGACTAGCGGGTTCACTGAGCAGTTCTTC
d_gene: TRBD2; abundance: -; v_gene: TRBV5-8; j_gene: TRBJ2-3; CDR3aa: CASSMSPGLAGSGTQYF; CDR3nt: TGTGCCAGCAGCATGAGCCCGGGACTAGCGGGAAGCGGTACGCAGTATTTT
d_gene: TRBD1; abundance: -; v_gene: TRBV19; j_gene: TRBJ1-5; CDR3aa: CASSIASGTGDLSNQPQHF; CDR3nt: TGTGCCAGTAGTATAGCTTCCGGGACAGGGGACCTTAGCAATCAGCCCCAGCATTTT
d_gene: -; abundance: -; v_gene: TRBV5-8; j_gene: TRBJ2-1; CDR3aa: CASSLVHYLENEQFF; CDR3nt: TGTGCCAGCAGCTTGGTTCATTACTTAGAAAATGAGCAGTTCTTC
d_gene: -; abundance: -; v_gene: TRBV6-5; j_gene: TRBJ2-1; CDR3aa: CASSYSASNEQFF; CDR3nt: TGTGCCAGCAGTTACTCGGCCTCCAATGAGCAGTTCTTC
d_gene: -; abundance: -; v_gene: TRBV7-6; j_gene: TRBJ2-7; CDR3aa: CASSPQGGTRVYEQYF; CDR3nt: TGTGCCAGCAGCCCCCAGGGGGGGACTAGAGTGTACGAGCAGTACTTC
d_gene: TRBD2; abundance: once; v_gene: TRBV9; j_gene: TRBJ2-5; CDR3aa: CASSVALETSGRVETQYF; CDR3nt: TGTGCCAGCAGCGTAGCTCTCGAGACTAGCGGGAGAGTGGAGACCCAGTACTTC
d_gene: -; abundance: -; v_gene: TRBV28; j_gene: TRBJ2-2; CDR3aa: CASSQPPGQGNTGELFF; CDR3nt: TGTGCCAGCAGCCAACCTCCAGGGCAGGGCAACACCGGGGAGCTGTTTTTT
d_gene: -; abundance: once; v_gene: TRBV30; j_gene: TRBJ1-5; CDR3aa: CAWSVSYNQPQHF; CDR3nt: TGTGCCTGGAGTGTGAGCTACAATCAGCCCCAGCATTTT
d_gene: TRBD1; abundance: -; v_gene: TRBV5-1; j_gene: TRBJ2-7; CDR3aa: CASSLGPGGVGEQYF; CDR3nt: TGCGCCAGCAGCTTGGGGCCAGGGGGCGTCGGCGAGCAGTACTTC
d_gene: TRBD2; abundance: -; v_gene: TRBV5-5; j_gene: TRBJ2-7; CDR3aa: CASSLQLRGLSGSSYEQYF; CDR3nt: TGTGCCAGCAGCCTCCAGCTGAGGGGACTTAGCGGGAGTTCCTACGAGCAGTACTTC
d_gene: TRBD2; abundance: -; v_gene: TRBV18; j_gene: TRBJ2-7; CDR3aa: CASSRPAGAYEQYF; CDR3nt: TGTGCCAGCTCCCGGCCAGCGGGGGCCTACGAGCAGTACTTC